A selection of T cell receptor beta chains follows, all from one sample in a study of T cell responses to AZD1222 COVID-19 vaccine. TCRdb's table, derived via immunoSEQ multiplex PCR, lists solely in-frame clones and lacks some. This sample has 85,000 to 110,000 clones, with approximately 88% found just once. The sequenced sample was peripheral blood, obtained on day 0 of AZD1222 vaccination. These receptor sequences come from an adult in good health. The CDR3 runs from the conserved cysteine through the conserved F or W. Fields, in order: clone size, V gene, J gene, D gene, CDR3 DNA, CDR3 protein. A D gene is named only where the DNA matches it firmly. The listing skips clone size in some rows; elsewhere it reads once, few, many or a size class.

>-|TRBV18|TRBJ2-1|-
TGTGCCAGCTCAAACCAGGGGTTGGGCAATGAGCAGTTCTTC
CASSNQGLGNEQFF
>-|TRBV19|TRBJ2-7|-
TGTGCCAGTAGCCCCACCGGTACCTACGAGCAGTACTTC
CASSPTGTYEQYF
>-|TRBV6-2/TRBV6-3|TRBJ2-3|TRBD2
TGTGCCAGCAGTCCCCGGACTAGCGGGGGGGCAGTCACAGATACGCAGTATTTT
CASSPRTSGGAVTDTQYF
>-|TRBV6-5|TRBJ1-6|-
TGTGCCAGCAGCAGGACGGGGAATAATTCACCCCTCCACTTT
CASSRTGNNSPLHF
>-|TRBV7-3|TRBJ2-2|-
TGTGCCAGCAGCTTATATGACACCGGGGAGCTGTTTTTT
CASSLYDTGELFF
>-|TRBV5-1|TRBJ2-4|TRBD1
TGCGCCAGCAGCGGGGGACAGGGAGGAAACATTCAGTACTTC
CASSGGQGGNIQYF
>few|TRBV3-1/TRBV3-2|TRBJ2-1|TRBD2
TGTGCCAGCAGCTTTCAGACTAGCGGGAGGCCTGAGCAGTTCTTC
CASSFQTSGRPEQFF
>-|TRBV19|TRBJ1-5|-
TGTGCCAGTAGTCCCGCGCAGGTGATAGGGTATCAGCCCCAGCATTTT
CASSPAQVIGYQPQHF
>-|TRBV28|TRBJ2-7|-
TGTGCCAGCAGCCAAACCGGCTGGGGGTCTTCCTCCTACGAGCAGTACTTC
CASSQTGWGSSSYEQYF
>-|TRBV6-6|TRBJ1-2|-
TGTGCCAGCAGTTACTCGACTTCAGGCTATGGCTACACCTTC
CASSYSTSGYGYTF
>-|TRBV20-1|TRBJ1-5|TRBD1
TGCAGTGCTAGTGGGACAGGGGGTGGGGGCAATCAGCCCCAGCATTTT
CSASGTGGGGNQPQHF
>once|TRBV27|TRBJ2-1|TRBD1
TGTGCCAGCAGTCCGACAGGGGGAACCTACAATGAGCAGTTCTTC
CASSPTGGTYNEQFF
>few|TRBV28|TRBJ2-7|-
TGTGCCAGTTCTAGAGAGGGCCGCTACGAGCAGTACTTC
CASSREGRYEQYF
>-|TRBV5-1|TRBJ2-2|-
TGCGCCAGTATGAATTCCGGGGAGCTGTTTTTT
CASMNSGELFF
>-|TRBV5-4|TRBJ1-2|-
TGTGCCAGCAGTCCCGGCGCCGATCGTGACTACACCTTC
CASSPGADRDYTF
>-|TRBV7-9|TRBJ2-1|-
TGTGCCAGCAGCCAAGGCCAGGGGAGCAGTGAGCAGTTCTTC
CASSQGQGSSEQFF
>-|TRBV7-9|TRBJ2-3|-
TGTGCCAGCACCTTCGTCAGAACTAGCACAGATACGCAGTATTTT
CASTFVRTSTDTQYF
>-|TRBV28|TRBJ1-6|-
TGTGCCAGCGGGGGAGCGAGCTCCTATAATTCACCCCTCCACTTT
CASGGASSYNSPLHF
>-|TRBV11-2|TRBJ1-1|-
TGTGCCAGCACCAACGGACGGACTGAAGCTTTCTTT
CASTNGRTEAFF
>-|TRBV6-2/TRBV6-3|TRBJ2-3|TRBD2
TGTGCCAGCAGTTACGAAAGCGGGAGGCCTAGCACAGATACGCAGTATTTT
CASSYESGRPSTDTQYF
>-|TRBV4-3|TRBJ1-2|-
TGCGCCAGCAGCCAAGAGGGGAGGAACTATGGCTACACCTTC
CASSQEGRNYGYTF
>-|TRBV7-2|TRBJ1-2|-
TGTGCCAGCAGCTTAGTGCTATCAACAGGCCGTTCTAACTATGGCTACACCTTC
CASSLVLSTGRSNYGYTF
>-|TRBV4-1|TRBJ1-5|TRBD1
TGCGCCAGCAGCGTCCGACAGGGGGGATTACAGGCCCAGCATTTT
CASSVRQGGLQAQHF
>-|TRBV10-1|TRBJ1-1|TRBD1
TGCGCCAGCAGTCGGACAGGTATGGACACTGAAGCTTTCTTT
CASSRTGMDTEAFF
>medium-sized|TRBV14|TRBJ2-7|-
TGTGCCAGCAGCCAAGTAGAGCAGGGAGAGCAGTACTTC
CASSQVEQGEQYF
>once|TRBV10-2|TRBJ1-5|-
TGCGCCAGCAGTGAATCCCAGGGTGTCCAGCCCCAGCATTTT
CASSESQGVQPQHF
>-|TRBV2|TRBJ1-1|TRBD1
TGTGCCAGCAGCCCACACGATAGACAGGGGACCTTTGATAGGACTGAAGCTTTCTTT
CASSPHDRQGTFDRTEAFF
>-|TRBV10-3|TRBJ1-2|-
TGTGCCATCAGGGACTCCCCCGAGAGTGGCTACACCTTC
CAIRDSPESGYTF
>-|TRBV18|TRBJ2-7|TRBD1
TGTGCCAGCTCACCAGGACAGGGGGTTTTCTACGAGCAGTACTTC
CASSPGQGVFYEQYF
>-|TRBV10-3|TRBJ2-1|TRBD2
TGTGCCACCCTAGCGGACTTGACCTACAATGAGCAGTTCTTC
CATLADLTYNEQFF
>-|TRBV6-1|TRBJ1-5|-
TGTGCCAGCAGCGGGACCGATCAGCCCCAGCATTTT
CASSGTDQPQHF
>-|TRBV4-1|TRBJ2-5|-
TGCGCCAGCAGCCAGTGGGGGGTCCAAGAGACCCAGTACTTC
CASSQWGVQETQYF
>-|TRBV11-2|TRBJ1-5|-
TGTGCCAGCAGCTTAAGCTCGGGGCAGCCCCAGCATTTT
CASSLSSGQPQHF
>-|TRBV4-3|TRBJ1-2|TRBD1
TGCGCCAGCAGCCAAGTGGACAGGGCTTCTGGCTACACCTTC
CASSQVDRASGYTF
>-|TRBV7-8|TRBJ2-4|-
TGTGCCAGCAGCTTTGTAGGGTTAGAAAACATTCAGTACTTC
CASSFVGLENIQYF
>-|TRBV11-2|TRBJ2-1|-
TGTGCCAGCAGCTTAGTCGGTCCCCCGGAGCAGTTCTTC
CASSLVGPPEQFF
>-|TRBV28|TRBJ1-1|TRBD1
TGTGCCAGCAGTTTATGGTCAGGGGGAGAGGGGAACACTGAAGCTTTCTTT
CASSLWSGGEGNTEAFF
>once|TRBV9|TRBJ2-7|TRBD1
TGTGCCAGCAGCGCCCCCGGGACAGGGCCCTACGAGCAGTACTTC
CASSAPGTGPYEQYF
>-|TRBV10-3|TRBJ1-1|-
TGTGCCATCAGTGAGTCTGAGGGGTTAGCTGAAGCTTTCTTT
CAISESEGLAEAFF
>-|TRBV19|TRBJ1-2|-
TGTGCCAGTAGTATCGGCTTGAGGTATGGCTACACCTTC
CASSIGLRYGYTF
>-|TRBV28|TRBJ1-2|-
TGTGCCAGCAGTTTGAGGCGGGTGGTCACCTTC
CASSLRRVVTF
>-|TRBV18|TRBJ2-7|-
TGTGCCAGCTCACCACCGGGCCACTACGAGCAGTACTTC
CASSPPGHYEQYF
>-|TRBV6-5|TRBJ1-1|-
TGTGCCAGCAGTTACTCTAGGAACACTGAAGCTTTCTTT
CASSYSRNTEAFF
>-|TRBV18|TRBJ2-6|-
TGTGCCAGCTCACCACAAGGACAGATGAGCTCTGGGGCCAACGTCCTGACTTTC
CASSPQGQMSSGANVLTF
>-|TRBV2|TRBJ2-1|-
TGTGCCAGCAGTGCCGGGTCCTACAATGAGCAGTTCTTC
CASSAGSYNEQFF
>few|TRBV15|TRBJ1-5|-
TGTGCCACCAGCAGAGAGTTGGGTCAGCCCCAGCATTTT
CATSRELGQPQHF
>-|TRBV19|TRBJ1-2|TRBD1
TGTGCCAGTAGCAGAGACAGGGGGCTTTGGGGCTACACCTTC
CASSRDRGLWGYTF
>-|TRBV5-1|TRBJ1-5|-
TGCGCCAGCAGCTTGGATTGGGGTGATCAGCCCCAGCATTTT
CASSLDWGDQPQHF
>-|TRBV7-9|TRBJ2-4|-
TGTGCCAGCAGCTTAGTTGGGGGATCCTCCACAAACATTCAGTACTTC
CASSLVGGSSTNIQYF
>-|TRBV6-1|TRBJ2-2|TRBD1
TGTGCCAGCAGTGGTCGGAAGGGGACAGGATTGAACACCGGGGAGCTGTTTTTT
CASSGRKGTGLNTGELFF
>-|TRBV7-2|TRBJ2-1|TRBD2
TGTGCCAGCAGCTTAGTGGCGGGAGCGAAGAACAATGAGCAGTTCTTC
CASSLVAGAKNNEQFF